The 8 T cell receptor beta chains below come from one sample, sequenced in a study of shared clonotypes between healthy human individuals. Data came from immunoSEQ multiplex PCR; TCRdb stores just in-frame clones and leaves some out. The table includes around 2.3 million clones, approximately 94% detected once. What was sequenced was naive CD4+ T cells sorted from blood. Indicated subset: CD45RA+ positively selected. These receptors came from a young man in good health.

The chain is built from TRBV9 and TRBJ2-1; 9 bases match TRBD2. This CDR3 region has 15 residues. Germline CDR1 and CDR2: SGDLS and YYNGEE. Trimming removed 0 bases from V and 6 bases from J; junction bases left unmatched: 4. The CDR3 sequence is CASSVVAGGINEQFF. The CDR3, as DNA: TGTGCCAGCAGCGTAGTTGCGGGGGGGATCAATGAGCAGTTCTTC.

This chain uses TRBV27 with TRBJ2-7, with D perhaps given as TRBD1 or TRBD2 (6 bases each). The germline V and J ends were trimmed by 4 bases and 2 bases, with 15 bases remaining between them. The CDR3 covers 15 residues. Germline CDR1 MNHEY, CDR2 SMNVEV (reference sequence). The CDR3: CASSSPGAPTYEQYF. The CDR3 nucleotides read TGTGCCAGCAGTTCGCCGGGGGCGCCGACCTACGAGCAGTACTTC.

The DNA of the CDR3 is TGTGCCAGCAGACGAGTGGGGAATAACTATGGCTACACCTTC. Amino acids: CASRRVGNNYGYTF. The chain has TRBV14 and TRBJ1-2, with D hard to call. The CDR3 length is 14 residues. Germline V lookup: CDR1 SGHDN, CDR2 FVKESK. V was shortened by 6 bases and J by 1 base, with 12 bases between the two germline ends.

CDR3 residues: CASSLAKAELMNTEAFF. The CDR3 DNA reads TGCGCCAGCAGCTTGGCCAAGGCAGAGCTTATGAACACTGAAGCTTTCTTT. This chain uses TRBV5-1 with TRBJ1-1, with D unresolved. The germline gives CDR1 SGHRS, CDR2 YFSETQ. This CDR3 is 17 amino acids long. The V and J ends lost 0 bases and 0 bases respectively, with 15 bases between them.

The chain uses TRBV5-5 and TRBJ2-2, with 7 bases matching TRBD1. Unmatched junction bases numbered 4, after V lost 2 bases and J lost 6 bases. The CDR3 covers 14 residues. Looked up from germline, CDR1 is SGHKS and CDR2 is YYEKEE (reference sequence). The CDR3 coding sequence is TGTGCCAGCAGCTTAGCAGGGGGTGCCGGGGAGCTGTTTTTT. Translated: CASSLAGGAGELFF.

V is TRBV6-6 and J is TRBJ1-5; perhaps TRBD1 as D (6 bases). Germline V CDR1 and CDR2: MNHNY, SVGAGI (reference sequence). V was pared by 5 bases and J by 5 bases, with 10 bases between. The CDR3 consists of 13 residues. The CDR3, as DNA: TGTGCCAGCAGTCCACAGGGCCATCAGCCCCAGCATTTT. Translated: CASSPQGHQPQHF.

The V gene is TRBV6-5, the J gene TRBJ1-6, with D hard to call. There are 14 residues in the CDR3. In germline, CDR1 is MNHEY, CDR2 SVGAGI. The V and J ends lost 5 bases and 8 bases respectively, with 13 bases between them. DNA for the CDR3: TGTGCCAGCAGTCTGAAAGTAGAGTATTCACCCCTCCACTTT. This sequence encodes CASSLKVEYSPLHF.

V usage is TRBV2 and J usage is TRBJ2-1, with 8 bases matching TRBD2. The CDR3 runs 15 residues. Germline V lookup: CDR1 SNHLY, CDR2 FYNNEI. V lost 6 bases to trimming and J lost 6 bases; unmatched junction nucleotides: 10. The CDR3 here is CASSESGSWINEQFF. CDR3 coding DNA: TGTGCCAGCAGCGAGAGCGGGAGTTGGATCAATGAGCAGTTCTTC.